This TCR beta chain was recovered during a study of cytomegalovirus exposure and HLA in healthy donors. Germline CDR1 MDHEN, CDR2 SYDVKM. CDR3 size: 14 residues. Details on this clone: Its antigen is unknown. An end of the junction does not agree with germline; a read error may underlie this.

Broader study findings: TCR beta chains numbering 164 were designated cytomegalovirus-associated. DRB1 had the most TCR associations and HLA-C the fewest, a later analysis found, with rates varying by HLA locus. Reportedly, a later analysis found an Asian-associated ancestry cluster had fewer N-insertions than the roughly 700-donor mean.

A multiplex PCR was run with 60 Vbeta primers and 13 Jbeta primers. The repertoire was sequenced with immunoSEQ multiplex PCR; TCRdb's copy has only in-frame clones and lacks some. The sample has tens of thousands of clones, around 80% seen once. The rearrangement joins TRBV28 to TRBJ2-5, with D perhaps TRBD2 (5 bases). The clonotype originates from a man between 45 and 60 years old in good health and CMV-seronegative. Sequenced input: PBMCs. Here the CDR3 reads CASGSRRTQETQYF. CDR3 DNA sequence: TGTGCCAGCGGATCGCGGCGGACTCAAGAAACCCAGTACTTC.